These 24 T cell receptor beta chains were all obtained from the same sample, sequenced in a study of cytomegalovirus exposure and HLA in healthy donors. Primers for the PCR totalled 60 Vbeta and 13 Jbeta. Sequenced by immunoSEQ multiplex PCR; TCRdb stores in-frame clones only, minus some. This table has 100,000 to 150,000 clones, 55% to 75% appearing once. Specimen: PBMCs. The receptor set was obtained from a human donor in good health.

The CDR3 reads CACPTIEQYF. The DNA for the CDR3 is TGTGCCTGCCCCACTATCGAGCAGTACTTC. The V gene is TRBV30, the J gene TRBJ2-7; no definite D call. CDR3 length: 10 residues. CDR1 and CDR2 from the germline V gene are GTSNPN and SVGIG (reference sequence). V was shortened by 6 bases and J by 6 bases, with 9 bases between the two germline ends.

The V gene is TRBV6-5, the J gene TRBJ1-2; 8 bases line up with TRBD1. This CDR3 comprises 12 residues. Germline V CDR1 and CDR2: MNHEY, SVGAGI. The ends lost 7 bases at V and 10 bases at J; junction bases unmatched: 8. This chain's CDR3 is CASTPDRVNYTF. CDR3 bases: TGTGCCAGCACCCCGGACAGGGTGAACTACACCTTC.

This clone has just a few counts. The chain employs TRBV6-5 and TRBJ2-3; 8 bases line up with TRBD1. CDR1 and CDR2 from the germline V gene are MNHEY and SVGAGI. The CDR3 has 13 amino acids. The V and J ends lost 6 bases and 8 bases, in that order; junction bases with no gene match: 7. The DNA for the CDR3 is TGTGCCAGCAGACGAGGACAGGGAGGTACGCAGTATTTT. Translated: CASRRGQGGTQYF.

The CDR3, as DNA: TGTGCCAGCAGGGCGAACAGGGGACTCTATGGCTACACCTTC. This sequence encodes CASRANRGLYGYTF. The V call is TRBV6-1, the J call TRBJ1-2; TRBD1 agrees at 7 bases. The CDR3 is 14 amino acids. Germline CDR1 MNHNS, CDR2 SASEGT. Germline trimming cut 6 bases from V and 4 bases from J; bases unmatched to any gene: 8.

This clone was counted a single time. The rearrangement uses TRBV9 and TRBJ2-7, with 9 bases fitting TRBD1. Germline V gene lookup returns CDR1 SGDLS and CDR2 YYNGEE. Germline trimming cut 3 bases from V and 0 bases from J; bases unmatched to any gene: 7. The CDR3 totals 16 residues. The DNA of the CDR3 is TGTGCCAGCAGCGCCGGACAGGGGACGGGCTCCTACGAGCAGTACTTC. Translated, it gives CASSAGQGTGSYEQYF.

This clone turned up a few times. The rearrangement links TRBV27 to TRBJ2-1; no definite D call. Trimming removed 4 bases at V and 8 bases at J, with 12 bases between. The CDR3 length is 13 residues. Germline V CDR1 and CDR2: MNHEY, SMNVEV (reference sequence). CDR3 DNA sequence: TGTGCCAGCAGTTGGCCTCAGGCCCATGAGCAGTTCTTC. Its translation: CASSWPQAHEQFF.

The chain links TRBV30 to TRBJ1-6, with D uncertain. Deletions cut 5 bases from V and 8 bases from J, with 13 bases between. Per the germline V gene, CDR1 is GTSNPN and CDR2 is SVGIG (reference sequence). This CDR3 spans 13 amino acids. The CDR3 loop is CAWGGQSDSPLHF. The CDR3 DNA reads TGTGCCTGGGGAGGGCAGTCCGATTCACCCCTCCACTTT.

The gene calls are TRBV10-3 and TRBJ2-7, with D perhaps TRBD1 (5 bases). The CDR3 is made up of 17 amino acids. Looked up from germline, CDR1 is ENHRY and CDR2 is SYGVKD. The ends were cut back, 10 bases at V and 5 bases at J, with 30 bases in the middle. CDR3 in amino acids: CATHSDPRQPSEDEQYF. CDR3 DNA sequence: TGTGCCACCCATTCCGATCCGAGACAGCCCTCTGAGGACGAGCAGTACTTC.

The rearrangement joins TRBV13 to TRBJ1-1; TRBD1 aligns across 7 bases. Unmatched junction bases numbered 9, after V lost 3 bases and J lost 2 bases. The CDR3 is made up of 16 amino acids. Per germline, CDR1 PRHDT and CDR2 FYEKMQ (reference sequence). In nucleotides, the CDR3 is TGTGCCAGCAGCTTGGCCAGGGGGGTATTAAACACTGAAGCTTTCTTT. This sequence encodes CASSLARGVLNTEAFF.

The CDR3 spells CARQGLYF. The CDR3 DNA sequence: TGTGCCCGACAGGGCCTGTACTTC. The J gene is TRBJ2-7, the V gene TRBV9; 7 bases map to TRBD1. The V segment lost 10 bases and the J segment 12 bases; nucleotides outside the gene matches: 4. Germline CDR1 and CDR2: SGDLS and YYNGEE. The CDR3 length is 8 residues.

The chain is built from TRBV4-3 and TRBJ2-3; TRBD2 aligns across 7 bases. V shed 4 bases, J shed 6 bases, and the junction held 7 bases outside the gene matches. Germline assignment: CDR1 LGHNA and CDR2 YSLEER. The CDR3 is made up of 14 amino acids. The CDR3: CASSRLAGLDTQYF. Here the CDR3 DNA reads TGCGCCAGCAGCCGCTTAGCGGGTCTGGATACGCAGTATTTT.

This chain links TRBV28 with TRBJ2-3, with 9 bases that match TRBD2. The CDR3 sequence is 16 residues long. The V segment lost 5 bases and the J segment 0 bases; nucleotides outside the gene matches: 6. Per the germline V gene, CDR1 is MDHEN and CDR2 is SYDVKM. Written as DNA, the CDR3 is TGTGCCAGCAGTCCCACTAGCGGGCTAAGCACAGATACGCAGTATTTT. Protein product: CASSPTSGLSTDTQYF.

This chain joins TRBV28 and TRBJ2-5, with 10 bases that match TRBD2. CDR3 length: 14 amino acids. The germline V gene has CDR1 MDHEN and CDR2 SYDVKM. V dropped 2 bases and J dropped 3; count of bases not matched to a gene: 0. The CDR3, as DNA: TGTGCCAGCAGTTTACTAGCGGGAGAAGAGACCCAGTACTTC. This codes for CASSLLAGEETQYF. Full variable domain (missing parts from reference TRBV28 and TRBJ2-5): DVKVTQSSRYLVKRTGEKVFLECVQDMDHENMFWYRQDPGLGLRLIYFSYDVKMKEKGDIPEGYSVSREKKERFSLILESASTNQTSMYLCASSLLAGEETQYFGPGTRLLVL.

The V gene is TRBV19, the J gene TRBJ1-6; 9 nucleotides line up with TRBD1. With 7 bases clipped from V and 7 bases from J, the junction kept 5 bases outside the gene matches. Germline CDR1 and CDR2: LNHDA and SQIVND (reference sequence). The CDR3 loop spans 14 amino acids. DNA of the CDR3: TGTGCCAGTAATCCGGGACAGGGCAATTCACCCCTCCACTTT. This encodes CASNPGQGNSPLHF.

This clone has at least ten counts. This sequence joins TRBV7-6 and TRBJ2-2, with 11 nucleotides matching TRBD2. The V gene's germline CDR1 is SGHVS and CDR2 FNYEAQ. The V and J ends lost 5 bases and 4 bases, in that order; junction bases with no gene match: 3. The CDR3 runs 15 residues. In DNA, the CDR3 is TGTGCCAGCAGCCGGGGACTAGCGGCCACCGGGGAGCTGTTTTTT. As protein: CASSRGLAATGELFF.

The chain employs TRBV6-4 and TRBJ2-7, with D possibly matching TRBD1 (6 bases). There are 15 residues in the CDR3. The germline V gene has CDR1 MRHNA and CDR2 SNTAGT. V was cut by 4 bases and J by 3 bases, with 16 bases left in between. In DNA, the CDR3 is TGTGCCAGCAGTGCCGCAGCGACAGGCAGCTACGAGCAGTACTTC. This translates into CASSAAATGSYEQYF.

This clone was detected only once. The J gene is TRBJ2-2, the V gene TRBV6-6, with 11 positions matching TRBD1. The V gene's germline CDR1 is MNHNY and CDR2 SVGAGI (reference sequence). Trimming at V came to 8 bases and at J to 4 bases, leaving 3 bases not matched to a gene. The CDR3 runs 14 residues. The CDR3 DNA sequence: TGTGCCAGCGCCGGGACAGGGGGCACCGGGGAGCTGTTTTTT. Protein product: CASAGTGGTGELFF.

The rearrangement uses TRBV7-2 and TRBJ2-1; D gene unclear. The germline V and J ends were trimmed by 3 bases and 9 bases, with 12 bases remaining between them. Germline V CDR1 and CDR2: SGHTA, FQGNSA. This CDR3 region has 13 residues. CDR3 in amino acids: CASSLSPPSEQFF. DNA for the CDR3: TGTGCCAGCAGCTTGTCCCCCCCCAGTGAGCAGTTCTTC.

The chain couples TRBV5-4 to TRBJ2-3, with TRBD1 as a possible D gene (5 bases). Trimming took 2 bases from V and 5 from J, leaving 9 bases between them. Germline CDR1 is SGHNT and CDR2 is YYREEE (reference sequence). This CDR3 contains 13 residues. The CDR3 reads CASSLVGQDTQYF. The CDR3 DNA reads as TGTGCCAGCAGCTTAGTCGGACAAGATACGCAGTATTTT.

The J gene is TRBJ2-3, the V gene TRBV5-4, with D perhaps TRBD1 (6 bases). Germline CDR1 and CDR2: SGHNT and YYREEE (reference sequence). V gave up 4 bases and J gave up 2 bases, with 14 bases separating them. The CDR3 has 15 residues. CDR3 sequence: CASSLGQRNTDTQYF. For the CDR3, the DNA is TGTGCCAGCAGCCTAGGACAGAGAAACACAGATACGCAGTATTTT.

The chain combines TRBV7-3 with TRBJ1-1, with no clear D. Germline CDR1 SGHTA, CDR2 FQGTGA. The CDR3 runs to 15 residues. Trimming shortened V by 0 bases and J by 5 bases, and 13 bases separated the two germline ends. The CDR3 nucleotides read TGTGCCAGCAGCTTAACGTGGGAGGGAACGACTGAAGCTTTCTTT. The encoded protein is CASSLTWEGTTEAFF.

The CDR3 DNA reads TGTGCCAGCAGCCAAGGGGTTGTGACAGACCATGGCTACACCTTC. This translates into CASSQGVVTDHGYTF. The rearrangement links TRBV4-2 to TRBJ1-2; D is possibly TRBD1 (5 bases). Trimming cost V 1 base and J 6 bases, with 15 bases left between them. The CDR3 consists of 15 residues. CDR1 and CDR2 from the germline V gene are LGHNA and YNFKEQ.

The rearrangement uses TRBV5-6 and TRBJ2-2, with a tentative D call TRBD2 (6 bases). The germline CDR1 and CDR2 sequences are SGHDT and YYEEEE. The CDR3 covers 16 residues. Between the trimmed V and J ends, which lost 3 bases and 1 base, there was a span of 13 bases. For the CDR3, the DNA is TGTGCCAGCAGCTATGACCGGGACTTGAACACCGGGGAGCTGTTTTTT. Translated: CASSYDRDLNTGELFF.

As DNA, the CDR3 is TGTGCCAGCAGCTTGGGGGACAGCCAGGGAGAGACCCAGTACTTC. This translates into CASSLGDSQGETQYF. The genes are TRBV7-9 and TRBJ2-5; 7 bases line up with TRBD1. The CDR3 is 15 residues long. The V and J ends lost 3 bases and 4 bases, in that order; junction bases with no gene match: 8. Germline CDR1 is SEHNR and CDR2 is FQNEAQ (reference sequence). Full variable domain (rest looked up from reference TRBV7-9 and TRBJ2-5): DTGVSQNPRHKITKRGQNVTFRCDPISEHNRLYWYRQTLGQGPEFLTYFQNEAQLEKSRLLSDRFSAERPKGSFSTLEIQRTEQGDSAMYLCASSLGDSQGETQYFGPGTRLLVL.